This T cell receptor beta chain is from a study of T cell repertoires in cytomegalovirus infection. About the research overall: HLA-B-restricted CMV epitopes that are well studied, plus recently identified HLA-C-restricted ones, were used by the study. Carrying CMV and the relevant HLA type showed in public TCR beta signatures. Whole-study findings and limits: HLA-C-restricted CMV clonotypes gave the most frequent clonotype in two of eight donors.

On this clonotype: Its antigen is currently unknown.

TCRdb re-called the reads with MiXCR, one entry per CDR3 protein. Found here are around 800,000 distinct CDR3 sequences, roughly 33% of them singletons; the top ten hold around 11%. Germline CDR1 reads SEHNR; CDR2 reads FQNEAQ (reference sequence). J was trimmed by 10 bases and V by 3 bases; bases with no gene match: 5. This CDR3 is 14 amino acids long. The source of this sequence is a human donor in good health (CMV status not recorded). Some clones in this sample may be carry-over from other donors' samples. Source: cultured CD8+ T cells from PBMCs, taken from culture after CMV antigen stimulation. The chain recombines TRBV7-9 with TRBJ1-4, with 10 bases aligning to TRBD1. The CDR3 loop is CASSLPGQGRKLFF. CDR3 sequence (DNA): TGTGCCAGCAGCTTGCCGGGACAGGGGAGAAAACTGTTTTTT. Full variable domain (outside the CDR3, taken from reference TRBV7-9 and TRBJ1-4): DTGVSQNPRHKITKRGQNVTFRCDPISEHNRLYWYRQTLGQGPEFLTYFQNEAQLEKSRLLSDRFSAERPKGSFSTLEIQRTEQGDSAMYLCASSLPGQGRKLFFGSGTQLSVL.